Listed here is a single T cell receptor (beta chain). Its target is unknown. These data originate in a study of OX40 agonist ivuxolimab in advanced cancers. Study at large: Each dose-escalation patient presented with hepatocellular carcinoma, melanoma, renal cell or head and neck cancer.

General study points: Part of the nonresponder group also had normalized T-cell clonal expansion that was low.

Here immunoSEQ multiplex PCR was the method, and the copy in TCRdb shows in-frame clones only, minus some. The sample comprises about 95,000 clones, around 82% of which are singletons, and 3% to 4% rests with the top ten. Germline CDR1 and CDR2: MNHEY and SMNVEV (reference sequence). Trimming cost V 2 bases and J 8 bases; bases outside gene matches: 8. The CDR3 is made up of 15 amino acids. The V gene is TRBV27, the J gene TRBJ2-1, with TRBD2 identical over 8 bases. Sequencing used CD4+ or CD8+ T cells sorted from blood, obtained in a trial of the OX40 agonist ivuxolimab. The sequence derives from an adult with an advanced solid tumor such as melanoma, head and neck, liver or kidney cancer. The CDR3 DNA reads as TGTGCCAGCAGTTTAAGGTCTAGCGGGCCCTATGAGCAGTTCTTC. Amino acid sequence: CASSLRSSGPYEQFF.